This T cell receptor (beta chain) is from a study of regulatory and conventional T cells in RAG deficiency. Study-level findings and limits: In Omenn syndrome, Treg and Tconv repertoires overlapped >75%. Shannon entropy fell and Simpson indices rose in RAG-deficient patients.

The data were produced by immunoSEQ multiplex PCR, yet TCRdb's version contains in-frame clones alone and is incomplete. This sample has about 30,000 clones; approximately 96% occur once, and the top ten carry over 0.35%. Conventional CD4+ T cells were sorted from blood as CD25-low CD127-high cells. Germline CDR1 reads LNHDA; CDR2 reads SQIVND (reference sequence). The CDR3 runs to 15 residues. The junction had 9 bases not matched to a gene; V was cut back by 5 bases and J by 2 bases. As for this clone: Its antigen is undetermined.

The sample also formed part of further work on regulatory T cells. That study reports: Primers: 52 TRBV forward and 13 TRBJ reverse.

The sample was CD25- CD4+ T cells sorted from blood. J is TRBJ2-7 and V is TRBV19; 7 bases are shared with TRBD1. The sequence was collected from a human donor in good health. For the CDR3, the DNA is TGTGCCAGTAGTGCTGACCGACAGGGACCCTACGAGCAGTACTTC. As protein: CASSADRQGPYEQYF.